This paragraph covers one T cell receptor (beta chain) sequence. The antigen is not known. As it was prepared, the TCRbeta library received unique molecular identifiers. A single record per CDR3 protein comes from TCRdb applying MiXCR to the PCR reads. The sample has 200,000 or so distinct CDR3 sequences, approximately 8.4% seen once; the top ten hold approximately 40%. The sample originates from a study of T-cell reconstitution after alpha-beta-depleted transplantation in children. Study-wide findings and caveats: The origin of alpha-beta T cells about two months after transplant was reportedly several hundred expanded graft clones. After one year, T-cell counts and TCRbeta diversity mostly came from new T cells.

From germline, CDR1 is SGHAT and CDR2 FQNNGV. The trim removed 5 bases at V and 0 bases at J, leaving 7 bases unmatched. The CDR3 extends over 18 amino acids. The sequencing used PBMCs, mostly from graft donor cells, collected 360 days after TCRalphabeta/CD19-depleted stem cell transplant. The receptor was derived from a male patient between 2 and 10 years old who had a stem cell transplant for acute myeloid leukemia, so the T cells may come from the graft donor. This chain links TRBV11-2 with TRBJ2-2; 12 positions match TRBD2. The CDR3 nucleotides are TGTGCCAGCAGCCCCTTGACTAGCGGGGGTCCGAACACCGGGGAGCTGTTTTTT. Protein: CASSPLTSGGPNTGELFF.